The 31 T cell receptor beta chains below all came from one sample that was sequenced in a study of shared clonotypes between healthy human individuals. Sequenced by immunoSEQ multiplex PCR; TCRdb stores in-frame clones only, minus some. The sample has 600,000 to 800,000 clones, 72% seen once. The sequenced sample consisted of memory CD4+ T cells sorted from blood. Subset indicated: CD45RA-negative fraction. The source of these receptors is a young woman in good health.

The chain combines TRBV28 with TRBJ2-2; the match to TRBD1 covers 7 bases. The junction had 16 bases not matched to a gene; V was cut back by 3 bases and J by 0 bases. The CDR3 has 20 residues. The germline V gene encodes CDR1 MDHEN and CDR2 SYDVKM. The CDR3 sequence is CASSFPRDSYFSANTGELFF. The DNA of the CDR3 is TGTGCCAGCAGTTTCCCCAGGGACAGCTACTTTTCCGCGAACACCGGGGAGCTGTTTTTT.

J is TRBJ2-1 and V is TRBV10-2, with 11 bases matching TRBD2. V lost 6 bases, J lost 5 bases, and 6 bases stayed unmatched. CDR1 WSHSY and CDR2 SAAADI come from the germline V gene. The CDR3 totals 15 residues. The chain's CDR3 is CASRTLAGVNNEQFF. CDR3 DNA: TGCGCCAGCAGGACACTAGCGGGAGTAAACAATGAGCAGTTCTTC.

This sequence joins TRBV2 and TRBJ2-1, with 11 bases aligning to TRBD2. Trimming took 6 bases from V and 7 from J; bases not matched to a gene: 8. CDR1 and CDR2 from the germline V gene are SNHLY and FYNNEI. The CDR3 covers 15 residues. The CDR3 DNA follows: TGTGCCAGCAGGGTACTAGCGGGAGTATCAAATGAGCAGTTCTTC. This encodes CASRVLAGVSNEQFF.

The chain links TRBV29-1 to TRBJ1-3; no clear D gene. The germline V and J ends were trimmed by 4 bases and 2 bases, with 9 bases remaining between them. Germline V gene data show CDR1 as SQVTM and CDR2 as ANQGSEA. This CDR3 region has 13 residues. The CDR3 nucleotides are TGCAGCGTTGTCCCGGGGACTGGAAACACCATATATTTT. Amino acid sequence: CSVVPGTGNTIYF.

The rearrangement joins TRBV28 to TRBJ1-5; the match to TRBD1 covers 7 bases. This CDR3 is built from 17 residues. V lost 4 bases and J lost 7; bases outside the gene matches: 16. From germline, CDR1 is MDHEN and CDR2 SYDVKM. In DNA, the CDR3 is TGTGCCAGCAGTTCCCTTAAGACAGGGAGAAGTGGGCAGCCCCAGCATTTT. This codes for CASSSLKTGRSGQPQHF.

V and J are TRBV28 and TRBJ1-4; D unclear. This CDR3 is 14 amino acids long. The V end lost 3 bases, the J end lost 0 bases, and 5 bases lay between the germline ends. Germline CDR1 is MDHEN and CDR2 is SYDVKM. CDR3 in amino acids: CASSLRSTNEKLFF. The CDR3 DNA follows: TGTGCCAGCAGTTTGCGGTCAACTAATGAAAAACTGTTTTTT. The full variable domain, its missing parts supplied by reference TRBV28 and TRBJ1-4, is DVKVTQSSRYLVKRTGEKVFLECVQDMDHENMFWYRQDPGLGLRLIYFSYDVKMKEKGDIPEGYSVSREKKERFSLILESASTNQTSMYLCASSLRSTNEKLFFGSGTQLSVL.

As regards this clone: At the DNA level, this CDR3 is encoded by other sequences in the same sample as well. The chain has TRBV5-1 and TRBJ2-2; D remains ambiguous. V lost 4 bases to trimming and J lost 2 bases, with 9 bases between them. This CDR3 spans 14 amino acids. In germline, CDR1 is SGHRS, CDR2 YFSETQ. CDR3 sequence reads: CASSPGRNTGELFF. The CDR3 DNA reads TGCGCCAGCAGCCCGGGCCGAAACACCGGGGAGCTGTTTTTT.

The chain has TRBV19 and TRBJ2-4, with a tentative D call TRBD2 (5 bases). Trimming removed 0 bases at V and 2 bases at J, with 14 bases between. CDR1 LNHDA and CDR2 SQIVND come from the germline V gene (reference sequence). The length of the CDR3 is 17 residues. CDR3 in amino acids: CASSIDSFGVTKNIQYF. As DNA, the CDR3 is TGTGCCAGTAGTATAGATAGTTTCGGGGTAACCAAAAACATTCAGTACTTC.

V usage is TRBV7-8 and J usage is TRBJ2-3; D is unclear. CDR1 is SGHVS, CDR2 FQNEAQ, per germline. Trimming stripped 3 bases from V and 0 bases from J, with 13 bases between. This CDR3 spans 16 amino acids. CDR3 bases: TGTGCCAGCAGCTTTCATACTACCGCTAGCACAGATACGCAGTATTTT. The encoded protein is CASSFHTTASTDTQYF.

This clone was counted only a few times. V gene TRBV4-2 combines with J gene TRBJ1-4; 7 bases are shared with TRBD1. Germline CDR1 is LGHNA and CDR2 is YNFKEQ. V trimming: 4 bases; J trimming: 10 bases; junction bases outside the gene matches: 9. CDR3 length: 14 residues. The CDR3 loop reads CASSPGTDGRKLFF. DNA for the CDR3: TGTGCCAGCAGCCCCGGGACAGACGGAAGAAAACTGTTTTTT.

For this clone: In the same sample, other DNA sequences code for this CDR3. The chain employs TRBV4-2 and TRBJ1-2; 7 bases align to TRBD1. V gave up 0 bases and J gave up 4 bases; unmatched junction bases: 5. The CDR3 totals 15 residues. Germline lookup yields CDR1 LGHNA and CDR2 YNFKEQ. The CDR3 region has the DNA TGTGCCAGCAGCCAAGACCCGGGACAGTTCTATGGCTACACCTTC. It yields the protein CASSQDPGQFYGYTF.

The genes are TRBV6-6 and TRBJ1-1; TRBD1 aligns across 7 bases. Germline-derived CDR1 and CDR2 are MNHNY and SVGAGI (reference sequence). J was trimmed by 1 base and V by 7 bases; bases with no gene match: 0. The CDR3 has 12 residues. CDR3 protein: CASNRGNTEAFF. The CDR3 DNA is TGTGCCAGCAACAGGGGGAACACTGAAGCTTTCTTT.

The CDR3 loop is CASSVVGMGQTYEQFF. The CDR3, as DNA: TGTGCCAGCAGCGTAGTGGGCATGGGGCAGACATATGAGCAGTTCTTC. V gene TRBV9 combines with J gene TRBJ2-1; tentatively, D is TRBD1 (5 bases). The CDR3 is 16 residues long. The V end lost 0 bases, the J end lost 8 bases, and 18 bases lay between the germline ends. Per the germline V gene, CDR1 is SGDLS and CDR2 is YYNGEE.

DNA for the CDR3: TGTGCCAGCACCTTTACAGGGGTTGGCTACACCTTC. It yields the protein CASTFTGVGYTF. This chain uses TRBV7-9 with TRBJ1-2; 7 positions match TRBD1. This CDR3 spans 12 amino acids. The V and J ends lost 7 bases and 7 bases, in that order; junction bases with no gene match: 6. Germline V lookup: CDR1 SEHNR, CDR2 FQNEAQ (reference sequence).

V gene TRBV6-5 combines with J gene TRBJ2-2, with D possibly matching TRBD1 (6 bases). From germline, CDR1 is MNHEY and CDR2 SVGAGI. The CDR3 length is 14 residues. V shed 5 bases and J shed 1 base, with 8 bases lying between them. In DNA form, the CDR3 reads TGTGCCAGCAGTAAACAGGGGAACACCGGGGAGCTGTTTTTT. It encodes CASSKQGNTGELFF.

The V and J genes are TRBV6-5 and TRBJ1-5; D unresolved. CDR1 is MNHEY, CDR2 SVGAGI, per germline. The CDR3 consists of 13 residues. With 3 bases removed from V and 6 bases from J, the gap between germline ends came to 9 bases. The CDR3 bases are TGTGCCAGCAGTTATGAGACGGGTCAGCCCCAGCATTTT. Protein: CASSYETGQPQHF.

The chain recombines TRBV30 with TRBJ1-2; no reliable D call. V was pared by 1 base and J by 4 bases, with 13 bases between. Germline loops: CDR1 GTSNPN, CDR2 SVGIG (reference sequence). This CDR3 is 14 amino acids long. Here the CDR3 reads CAWSGSRRFYGYTF. The CDR3 DNA follows: TGTGCCTGGAGTGGGTCAAGAAGGTTCTATGGCTACACCTTC.

This clone was recorded a few times. V gene TRBV2 combines with J gene TRBJ2-2; maybe TRBD1 (5 bases). Germline V gene data show CDR1 as SNHLY and CDR2 as FYNNEI. This CDR3 comprises 15 residues. Trimming pared 3 bases from V and 3 bases from J, leaving 11 bases between. This CDR3 is CASSDETADTGELFF. For the CDR3, the DNA is TGTGCCAGCAGTGATGAGACAGCCGACACCGGGGAGCTGTTTTTT.

The rearrangement joins TRBV2 to TRBJ1-2; perhaps TRBD1 as D (5 bases). Germline CDR1 and CDR2: SNHLY and FYNNEI. CDR3 length: 13 amino acids. V shed 4 bases and J shed 1 base, with 7 bases lying between them. CDR3 coding DNA: TGTGCCAGCAGTGCGACAGATAACTATGGCTACACCTTC. Protein: CASSATDNYGYTF.

V and J are TRBV5-1 and TRBJ2-3; the match to TRBD1 covers 11 bases. The CDR3 is 17 amino acids. Germline V gene data show CDR1 as SGHRS and CDR2 as YFSETQ. V shed 1 base and J 4 bases; nucleotides not matched to a gene: 8. The CDR3 reads CASSLKGWTGGADTQYF. In DNA form, the CDR3 reads TGCGCCAGCAGCTTGAAGGGTTGGACAGGGGGCGCAGATACGCAGTATTTT.

The gene calls are TRBV4-1 and TRBJ2-3, with 12 positions matching TRBD2. V lost 4 bases, J lost 0 bases, and 8 bases stayed unmatched. The germline V gene encodes CDR1 MGHRA and CDR2 YSYEKL. The CDR3 spans 18 residues. CDR3 DNA: TGCGCCAGCAGCCCCGGACTAGCGGGACTTACTAGCACAGATACGCAGTATTTT. Its protein product is CASSPGLAGLTSTDTQYF.

This clone was seen a handful of times. V is TRBV25-1 and J is TRBJ2-3, with 7 bases fitting TRBD1. Germline V gene lookup returns CDR1 MGHDK and CDR2 SYGVNS. V lost 4 bases and J lost 8; bases outside the gene matches: 15. There are 16 residues in the CDR3. The CDR3, as DNA: TGTGCCAGCAGTGGAATAGGGACAGCGTTTTTCGCTACGCAGTATTTT. Its translation: CASSGIGTAFFATQYF.

The count of this clone is one. The CDR3 reads CASSFLAGHLETDTQYF. CDR3 coding DNA: TGTGCCAGCAGCTTCCTAGCGGGACACCTTGAGACAGATACGCAGTATTTT. The chain recombines TRBV7-9 with TRBJ2-3; TRBD2 matches at 9 bases. V shed 3 bases and J 3 bases; nucleotides not matched to a gene: 10. This CDR3 is built from 17 residues. Germline assignment: CDR1 SEHNR and CDR2 FQNEAQ (reference sequence).

A single count supports this clone. V gene TRBV6-5 combines with J gene TRBJ2-5, with 12 positions matching TRBD2. The V and J ends lost 4 bases and 0 bases, in that order; junction bases with no gene match: 3. This CDR3 has 16 amino acids. CDR1 is MNHEY and CDR2 is SVGAGI in the germline V gene. CDR3 sequence (DNA): TGTGCCAGCAGTTCAGGACTAGCGGGGTACCAAGAGACCCAGTACTTC. Translated, it gives CASSSGLAGYQETQYF.

About this clone: Its ends do not fully match the called genes, so a read error is possible. The rearrangement uses TRBV10-3 and TRBJ2-1; 7 bases match TRBD2. The V gene's germline CDR1 is ENHRY and CDR2 SYGVKD. The CDR3 contains 13 residues. Here the CDR3 reads CASSPGGSDEQFF. In nucleotides, the CDR3 is TGTGCCAGCAGTCCCGGGGGGTCCGACGAGCAGTTCTTC.

As regards this clone: Other DNA sequences in this sample translate to the same CDR3. This chain uses TRBV19 with TRBJ1-2, with D tentatively TRBD1 (5 bases). V lost 6 bases, J lost 2 bases, and 13 bases lay in between. CDR1 is LNHDA, CDR2 SQIVND, per germline (reference sequence). This CDR3 is built from 14 residues. In DNA, the CDR3 is TGTGCCAGTAGCCCTCCCAGGGAAAACTATGGCTACACCTTC. Encoded protein: CASSPPRENYGYTF.

This chain joins TRBV4-1 and TRBJ1-1; 7 bases fit TRBD1. CDR3 length equals 15 residues. J gave up 9 bases and V 1 base, and 11 bases lay outside the gene matches. Germline V gene sequence: CDR1 MGHRA, CDR2 YSYEKL. In DNA form, the CDR3 reads TGCGCCAGCAGCCAAGTGTGGTCGGGACAGACCCAAGCTTTCTTT. It translates to CASSQVWSGQTQAFF.

This rearrangement joins TRBV28 to TRBJ2-6, with 8 nucleotides matching TRBD2. This CDR3 region has 19 residues. From germline, CDR1 is MDHEN and CDR2 SYDVKM. V shed 4 bases, J shed 1 base, and the junction held 12 bases outside the gene matches. The CDR3 loop is CASSSPAGTRLSGANVLTF. The CDR3 DNA sequence: TGTGCCAGCAGTTCGCCCGCGGGGACTAGGCTTTCTGGGGCCAACGTCCTGACTTTC.

The rearrangement links TRBV29-1 to TRBJ2-5, with D perhaps being TRBD1 or TRBD2 (6 bases each). The ends were cut back, 7 bases at V and 5 bases at J, with 14 bases in the middle. Per germline, CDR1 SQVTM and CDR2 ANQGSEA. This CDR3 contains 12 residues. CDR3 residues: CSGGGSEETQYF. The CDR3 region has the DNA TGCAGCGGAGGGGGGAGCGAGGAGACCCAGTACTTC.

V usage is TRBV18 and J usage is TRBJ2-7; TRBD2 agrees at 8 bases. Looked up from germline, CDR1 is KGHSH and CDR2 is LQKENI. CDR3 length: 15 amino acids. The ends lost 5 bases at V and 7 bases at J; junction bases unmatched: 13. CDR3 in amino acids: CASSTWTSPSGEQYF. The CDR3 bases are TGTGCCAGCTCAACCTGGACTAGCCCCTCCGGAGAGCAGTACTTC.

The chain joins TRBV5-1 to TRBJ2-7, with TRBD2 matching 14 bases. The germline V gene encodes CDR1 SGHRS and CDR2 YFSETQ. V lost 4 bases to trimming and J lost 0 bases; unmatched junction nucleotides: 3. The CDR3 runs to 16 residues. CDR3 sequence (DNA): TGCGCCAGCAGCACCGGGACTAGCGGGAGCTCCTACGAGCAGTACTTC. Amino acid sequence: CASSTGTSGSSYEQYF.